Below are 18 T cell receptor beta chains sequenced from a single sample in a study of blood T cell repertoires in COVID-19. TCRdb keeps only in-frame clones here, not all; method: immunoSEQ multiplex PCR. Of 310,000 or so clones listed, around 90% were seen once; the top ten hold around 9%. Sequenced sample: PBMCs or T cells enriched from blood (not recorded which). The receptor source for this set is a young woman who had recovered from COVID-19.

This sequence joins TRBV11-2 and TRBJ2-1; 8 bases align to TRBD2. Trimming at V came to 5 bases and at J to 5 bases, leaving 8 bases not matched to a gene. The germline gives CDR1 SGHAT, CDR2 FQNNGV. The CDR3 has 15 amino acids. CDR3 amino acids: CASSPGGGTDNEQFF. In DNA, the CDR3 is TGTGCCAGCAGCCCGGGGGGGGGTACCGACAATGAGCAGTTCTTC.

V usage is TRBV30 and J usage is TRBJ1-6; D gene unclear. V gave up 2 bases and J gave up 8 bases, with 13 bases separating them. The CDR3 is made up of 14 amino acids. CDR1 is GTSNPN, CDR2 SVGIG, per germline (reference sequence). Written as DNA, the CDR3 is TGTGCCTGGAGTTTGGTTGTGGGCGATTCACCCCTCCACTTT. Translating gives CAWSLVVGDSPLHF.

The V gene is TRBV7-8, the J gene TRBJ1-4; no definite D call. Trimming left V 1 base short and J 2 bases short, with 8 bases between. The CDR3 consists of 15 residues. The germline gives CDR1 SGHVS, CDR2 FQNEAQ. The CDR3 DNA follows: TGTGCCAGCAGCTTAGTTTCCAGGACTAATGAAAAACTGTTTTTT. Protein product: CASSLVSRTNEKLFF.

The chain uses TRBV6-2 or TRBV6-3 and TRBJ2-1; TRBD2 is a possible D gene (7 bases). The CDR3 loop spans 16 amino acids. CDR1 and CDR2 (germline): MNHEY, SVGEGT. Trimming took off 5 bases at V and 4 bases at J, with 18 bases between the two ends. CDR3 loop: CASSPPGGGMYNEQFF. CDR3 nucleotide sequence: TGTGCCAGCAGTCCCCCGGGGGGCGGGATGTACAATGAGCAGTTCTTC.

The CDR3 nucleotides read TGTGCCACCAGTGCAGGCGGGGAGCTGTTTTTT. This sequence encodes CATSAGGELFF. The V call is TRBV24-1, the J call TRBJ2-2; D is uncertain. CDR3 length equals 11 residues. CDR1 is KGHDR and CDR2 is SFDVKD in the germline V gene. The germline V and J ends were trimmed by 5 bases and 7 bases, with 4 bases remaining between them.

The genes are TRBV20-1 and TRBJ2-7; no clear D gene. Trimming cost V 5 bases and J 2 bases, with 7 bases left between them. This CDR3 is built from 11 residues. Germline CDR1 reads DFQATT; CDR2 reads SNEGSKA (reference sequence). As DNA, the CDR3 is TGCAGTGCTCCTAACCCCTACGAGCAGTACTTC. It specifies CSAPNPYEQYF.

The chain combines TRBV6-6 with TRBJ2-1; 8 nucleotides line up with TRBD2. The CDR3 contains 16 residues. Trimming cost V 7 bases and J 0 bases; bases outside gene matches: 8. CDR1 is MNHNY and CDR2 is SVGAGI in the germline V gene (reference sequence). In nucleotides, the CDR3 is TGTGCCAGCACCCCCGGGGGGGGGAGCTCCTACAATGAGCAGTTCTTC. Its translation is CASTPGGGSSYNEQFF.

This clone was detected only once. This sequence joins TRBV10-1 and TRBJ2-5, with 7 bases fitting TRBD1. V shed 0 bases and J 5 bases; nucleotides not matched to a gene: 12. The germline V gene encodes CDR1 WNHNN and CDR2 SYGVQD (reference sequence). CDR3 length: 17 amino acids. CDR3 residues: CASSESPMQGVRETQYF. The CDR3 DNA is TGCGCCAGCAGTGAGTCGCCTATGCAGGGGGTTCGGGAGACCCAGTACTTC.

The rearrangement links TRBV18 to TRBJ2-4, with D possibly being TRBD2 (6 bases). Trimming pared 1 base from V and 2 bases from J, leaving 9 bases between. The CDR3 is made up of 15 amino acids. CDR1 and CDR2 from the germline V gene are KGHSH and LQKENI. The CDR3 loop reads CASSPLGGSKNIQYF. The CDR3, as DNA: TGTGCCAGCTCACCACTTGGGGGGTCCAAAAACATTCAGTACTTC. Variable domain in full (rest from reference TRBV18 and TRBJ2-4): NAGVMQNPRHLVRRRGQEARLRCSPMKGHSHVYWYRQLPEEGLKFMVYLQKENIIDESGMPKERFSAEFPKEGPSILRIQQVVRGDSAAYFCASSPLGGSKNIQYFGAGTRLSVL.

This chain links TRBV24-1 with TRBJ2-6; tentative D call: TRBD1 (7 bases). Trimming took 5 bases from V and 0 from J, leaving 22 bases between them. Germline CDR1 reads KGHDR; CDR2 reads SFDVKD. The CDR3 runs 20 residues. The DNA for the CDR3 is TGTGCCACCAGTGCCGGCGCGGGGACAGACCAAAACTCTGGGGCCAACGTCCTGACTTTC. Translation gives CATSAGAGTDQNSGANVLTF.

The rearrangement links TRBV7-2 to TRBJ2-7, with 7 positions matching TRBD2. The V gene end was trimmed by 5 bases and the J gene end by 0 bases; junction bases not matched to a gene: 7. This CDR3 is built from 15 residues. Germline loops: CDR1 SGHTA, CDR2 FQGNSA. This chain's CDR3 is CASSPESGGSYEQYF. CDR3 in DNA: TGTGCCAGCAGCCCCGAGTCGGGGGGCTCCTACGAGCAGTACTTC.

The CDR3 region has the DNA TGTGCCAGCAGCTTAGCGTGGCGGCCATACAATGAGCAGTTCTTC. Protein product: CASSLAWRPYNEQFF. V is TRBV7-2 and J is TRBJ2-1, with unresolved D. CDR1 is SGHTA and CDR2 is FQGNSA in the germline V gene. Trimming cost V 0 bases and J 4 bases, with 10 bases left between them. There are 15 residues in the CDR3.

This chain links TRBV21-1 with TRBJ1-1. TRBV21-1 is annotated as a pseudogene. The CDR3 runs 15 residues. The CDR3: CASSKARERGTEAFF. CDR3 DNA: TGTGCCAGCAGCAAAGCGCGGGAGCGGGGCACTGAAGCTTTCTTT.

V usage is TRBV7-6 and J usage is TRBJ2-7; 10 bases match TRBD2. With V trimmed by 5 bases and J by 5 bases, 18 bases remained unmatched. CDR3 length: 18 amino acids. Germline V CDR1 and CDR2: SGHVS, FNYEAQ. As DNA, the CDR3 is TGTGCCAGCAGCCCATCGTCTTACCTAGCGGGAGAATCCCACGAGCAGTACTTC. Its translation: CASSPSSYLAGESHEQYF.

The rearrangement links TRBV5-4 to TRBJ1-2; a possible D gene is TRBD1 (5 bases). This CDR3 region has 15 residues. The germline V gene has CDR1 SGHNT and CDR2 YYREEE (reference sequence). Deletions cut 5 bases from V and 0 bases from J, with 14 bases between. The CDR3, as DNA: TGTGCCAGCAGACCGAAGGGGATAGCTAACTATGGCTACACCTTC. Translated, it gives CASRPKGIANYGYTF.

With respect to this clone: The same CDR3 is also encoded by other DNA sequences in this sample. The gene calls are TRBV27 and TRBJ2-3; 9 bases match TRBD2. The CDR3 is 14 amino acids. Germline CDR1 and CDR2: MNHEY and SMNVEV (reference sequence). Trimming took 6 bases from V and 4 from J; bases not matched to a gene: 5. This chain's CDR3 is CASSRGGAADTQYF. The CDR3 bases are TGTGCCAGCAGCCGCGGGGGGGCGGCAGATACGCAGTATTTT.

This rearrangement joins TRBV7-2 to TRBJ2-5; TRBD2 matches 8 bases. Trimming at V came to 0 bases and at J to 12 bases, leaving 3 bases not matched to a gene. This CDR3 comprises 12 residues. Germline loops: CDR1 SGHTA, CDR2 FQGNSA. This CDR3 is CASSLATSDKYF. The CDR3 DNA reads TGTGCCAGCAGCTTAGCGACTAGCGACAAGTACTTC.

This chain uses TRBV27 with TRBJ2-7, with D uncertain. Germline CDR1 is MNHEY and CDR2 is SMNVEV (reference sequence). Deletions cut 10 bases from V and 9 bases from J, with 13 bases between. This CDR3 comprises 10 residues. The DNA for the CDR3 is TGTGCCAAGAGACGGCGGCGGCAGTACTTC. It encodes CAKRRRRQYF.